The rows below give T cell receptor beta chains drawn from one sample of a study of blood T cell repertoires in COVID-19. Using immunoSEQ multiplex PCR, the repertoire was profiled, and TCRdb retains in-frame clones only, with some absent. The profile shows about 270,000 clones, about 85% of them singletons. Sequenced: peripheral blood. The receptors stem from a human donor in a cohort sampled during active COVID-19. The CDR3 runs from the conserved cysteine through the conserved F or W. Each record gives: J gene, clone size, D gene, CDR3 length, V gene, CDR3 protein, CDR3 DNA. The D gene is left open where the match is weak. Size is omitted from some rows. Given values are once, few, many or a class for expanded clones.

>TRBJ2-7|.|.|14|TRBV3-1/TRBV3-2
CASSRREGSYEQYF
TGTGCCAGCAGCCGACGAGAGGGCTCCTACGAGCAGTACTTC
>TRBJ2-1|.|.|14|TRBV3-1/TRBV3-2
CASSQEAGYNEQFF
TGTGCCAGCAGCCAAGAGGCAGGTTACAATGAGCAGTTCTTC
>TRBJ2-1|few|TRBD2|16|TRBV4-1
CASSQVLTSGMNEQFF
TGCGCCAGCAGCCAAGTCCTCACTAGCGGGATGAATGAGCAGTTCTTC
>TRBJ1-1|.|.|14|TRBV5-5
CASSLWTVNTEAFF
TGTGCCAGCAGCTTGTGGACAGTGAACACTGAAGCTTTCTTT
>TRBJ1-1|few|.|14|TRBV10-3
CAIGITAYNTEAFF
TGTGCCATCGGTATAACAGCCTATAACACTGAAGCTTTCTTT
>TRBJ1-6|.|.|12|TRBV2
CASRQVNSPLHF
TGTGCCAGCAGACAGGTTAATTCACCCCTCCACTTT
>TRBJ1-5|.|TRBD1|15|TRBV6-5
CASSRGTGGNQPQHF
TGTGCCAGCAGTCGCGGGACAGGGGGGAATCAGCCCCAGCATTTT
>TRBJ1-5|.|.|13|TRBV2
CASKGDRTQPQHF
TGTGCCAGCAAAGGAGACAGGACCCAGCCCCAGCATTTT
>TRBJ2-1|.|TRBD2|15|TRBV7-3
CASSPTSGTGNEQFF
TGTGCCAGCAGCCCAACTAGCGGAACAGGTAATGAGCAGTTCTTC
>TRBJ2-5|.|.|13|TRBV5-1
CASSLSGEETQYF
TGCGCCAGCAGCTTGTCAGGTGAAGAGACCCAGTACTTC
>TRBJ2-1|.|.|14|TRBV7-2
CASSLKVWGGRQFF
TGTGCCAGCAGCCTGAAGGTGTGGGGGGGGCGGCAGTTCTTC
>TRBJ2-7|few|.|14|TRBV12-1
CASSVAGPPYEQYF
TGTGCCAGCAGCGTAGCGGGACCCCCCTACGAGCAGTACTTC
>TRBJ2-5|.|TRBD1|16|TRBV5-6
CASSLSQDRDQETQYF
TGTGCCAGCAGCTTAAGTCAGGACAGGGACCAAGAGACCCAGTACTTC
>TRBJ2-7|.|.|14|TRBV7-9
CASSSSGGGYEQYF
TGTGCCAGCAGCTCTTCCGGGGGAGGCTACGAGCAGTACTTC
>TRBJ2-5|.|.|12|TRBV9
CASSAARGTQYF
TGTGCCAGCAGCGCCGCTAGAGGGACCCAGTACTTC
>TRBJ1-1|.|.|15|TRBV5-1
CASSLDGQMNTEAFF
TGCGCCAGCAGCTTGGATGGGCAGATGAACACTGAAGCTTTCTTT
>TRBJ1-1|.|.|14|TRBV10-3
CAISESYRVTEAFF
TGTGCCATCAGTGAGTCGTACAGGGTTACTGAAGCTTTCTTT
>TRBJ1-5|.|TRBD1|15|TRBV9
CASSVGGTDNQPQHF
TGTGCCAGCAGCGTAGGAGGGACAGACAATCAGCCCCAGCATTTT
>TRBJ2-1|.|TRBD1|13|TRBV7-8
CASSRTGGYEQFF
TGTGCCAGCAGCCGAACAGGGGGCTATGAGCAGTTCTTC
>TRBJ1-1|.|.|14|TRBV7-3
CASSLSSGVTEAFF
TGTGCCAGCAGCTTATCGTCAGGGGTCACTGAAGCTTTCTTT
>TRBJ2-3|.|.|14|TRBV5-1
CASSLRTSTDTQYF
TGCGCCAGCAGCTTACGCACATCCACAGATACGCAGTATTTT
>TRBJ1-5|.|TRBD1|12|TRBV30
CAWSVPGTGQHF
TGTGCCTGGAGTGTACCCGGGACAGGGCAGCATTTT
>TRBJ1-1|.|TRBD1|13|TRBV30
CACRGQLNTEAFF
TGTGCCTGTAGGGGACAGTTGAACACTGAAGCTTTCTTT
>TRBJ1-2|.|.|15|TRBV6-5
CASSPDLSTFLGYTF
TGTGCCAGCAGTCCCGATCTATCTACCTTCCTTGGCTACACCTTC
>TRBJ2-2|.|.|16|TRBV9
CASSVVTPPGHGELFF
TGTGCCAGCAGCGTAGTCACGCCCCCAGGGCACGGGGAGCTGTTTTTT
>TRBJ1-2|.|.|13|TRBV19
CASSIGRGLGYTF
TGTGCCAGTAGTATCGGTCGGGGATTGGGCTACACCTTC